This T cell receptor beta chain was captured in a study of cytomegalovirus exposure and HLA in healthy donors. Study-level background: The 130 or so validation repertoires were reported in a later analysis to have been generated on the same platform as the 500 to 700 first-cohort repertoires. Study observations and caveats: Altogether, 170 or so TCR beta chains were recorded as cytomegalovirus-associated.

Profiling relied on immunoSEQ multiplex PCR, and the TCRdb table lists in-frame clones only, not all of them. The table lists 95,000 to 120,000 clones, 70% to 85% of them singletons. For this clone: No antigen is known for it.

CDR1 is PRHDT and CDR2 is FYEKMQ in the germline V gene (reference sequence). The germline V and J ends were trimmed by 5 bases and 1 base, with 11 bases remaining between them. CDR3 length equals 14 residues. The sequencing sample was made of PBMCs. The sequence derives from a woman between 18 and 29 years old in good health and CMV-seronegative. The rearrangement links TRBV13 to TRBJ1-1; D possibly corresponds to TRBD1 (6 bases). CDR3 sequence reads: CASSLRGSNTEAFF. The CDR3 coding sequence is TGTGCCAGCAGCCTAAGGGGGTCGAACACTGAAGCTTTCTTT.